This TCR beta chain was captured by sequencing in a study of blood T cell repertoires in COVID-19. V lost 0 bases to trimming and J lost 6 bases, with 14 bases between them. The CDR3 consists of 15 residues. Germline V gene lookup returns CDR1 SQVTM and CDR2 ANQGSEA. Membership in each cohort depended on participant-reported clinical history. TCRdb's table, derived via immunoSEQ multiplex PCR, lists solely in-frame clones and lacks some. The sample has about 160,000 clones; approximately 86% are singletons. The chain carries TRBV29-1 and TRBJ2-2; D remains ambiguous. Input material: PBMCs or T cells enriched from blood (not recorded which). The sequence was collected from a man aged 55 to 70 who had recovered from COVID-19. DNA for the CDR3: TGCAGCGTTGAAGATCGCCGACAAGTTCCCGGGGAGCTGTTTTTT. Translation gives CSVEDRRQVPGELFF.